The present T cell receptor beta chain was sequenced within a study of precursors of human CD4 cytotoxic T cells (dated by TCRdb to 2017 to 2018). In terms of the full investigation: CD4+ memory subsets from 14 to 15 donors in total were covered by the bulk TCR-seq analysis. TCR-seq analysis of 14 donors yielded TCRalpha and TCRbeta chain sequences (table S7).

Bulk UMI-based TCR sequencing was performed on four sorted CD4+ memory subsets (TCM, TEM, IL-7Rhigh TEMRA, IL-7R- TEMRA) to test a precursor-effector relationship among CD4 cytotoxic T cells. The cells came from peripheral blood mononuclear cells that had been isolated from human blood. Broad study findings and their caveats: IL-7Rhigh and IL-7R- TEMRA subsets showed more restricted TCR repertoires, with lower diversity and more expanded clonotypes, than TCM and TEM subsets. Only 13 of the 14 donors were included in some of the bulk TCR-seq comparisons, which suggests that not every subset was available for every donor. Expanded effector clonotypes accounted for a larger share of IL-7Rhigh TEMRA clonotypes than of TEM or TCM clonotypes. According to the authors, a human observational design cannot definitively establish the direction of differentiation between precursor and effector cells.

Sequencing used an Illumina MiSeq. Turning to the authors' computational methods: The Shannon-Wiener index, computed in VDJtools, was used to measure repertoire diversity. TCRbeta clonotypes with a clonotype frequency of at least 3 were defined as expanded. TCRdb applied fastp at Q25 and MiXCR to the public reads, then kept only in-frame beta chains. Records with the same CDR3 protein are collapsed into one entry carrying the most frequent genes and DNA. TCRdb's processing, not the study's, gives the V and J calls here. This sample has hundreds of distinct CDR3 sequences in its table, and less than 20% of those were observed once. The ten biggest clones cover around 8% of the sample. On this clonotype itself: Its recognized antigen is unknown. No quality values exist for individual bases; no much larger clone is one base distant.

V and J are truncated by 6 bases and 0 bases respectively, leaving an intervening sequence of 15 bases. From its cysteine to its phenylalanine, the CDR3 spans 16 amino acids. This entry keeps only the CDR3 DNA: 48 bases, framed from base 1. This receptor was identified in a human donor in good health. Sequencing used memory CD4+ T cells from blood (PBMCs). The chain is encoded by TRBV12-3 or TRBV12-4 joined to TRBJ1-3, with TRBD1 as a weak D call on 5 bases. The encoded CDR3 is CASRGVQATSGNTIYF. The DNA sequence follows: TGTGCCAGCAGGGGTGTACAGGCGACCTCTGGAAACACCATATATTTT.